The next 17 T cell receptor beta chains were all read from a single sample in a study of blood T cell repertoires in COVID-19. Data came from immunoSEQ multiplex PCR; TCRdb stores just in-frame clones and leaves some out. Counted here are 50,000 to 60,000 clones, about 89% occurring once; the ten biggest clones make up 1.5% to 2%. The sequenced sample consisted of peripheral blood. The receptor source for this set is a man aged 55 to 70 with acute or convalescent COVID-19.

V gene TRBV5-1 combines with J gene TRBJ2-7; possible D gene TRBD1, 6 bases. The CDR3 is 15 amino acids. Looked up from germline, CDR1 is SGHRS and CDR2 is YFSETQ. V lost 4 bases to trimming and J lost 7 bases, with 21 bases between them. The CDR3 sequence: CASSETTGPQGEQYF. The CDR3 coding sequence is TGCGCCAGCAGCGAGACGACGGGCCCCCAGGGGGAGCAGTACTTC.

V is TRBV28 and J is TRBJ1-5, with a possible D match to TRBD1 (5 bases). V lost 3 bases and J lost 7, with 13 bases in between. The CDR3 is 14 amino acids. CDR1 and CDR2 from the germline V gene are MDHEN and SYDVKM. The CDR3 nucleotides read TGTGCCAGCAGTTTGGAAAGACAGAACCAGCCCCAGCATTTT. Translating it yields CASSLERQNQPQHF. The variable domain in full, completed from reference TRBV28 and TRBJ1-5, reads DVKVTQSSRYLVKRTGEKVFLECVQDMDHENMFWYRQDPGLGLRLIYFSYDVKMKEKGDIPEGYSVSREKKERFSLILESASTNQTSMYLCASSLERQNQPQHFGDGTRLSIL.

CDR3 coding DNA: TGTGCCAGCAGACAGAGGACAGGGGGCGAAGAGCAGTACTTC. Its protein product is CASRQRTGGEEQYF. J is TRBJ2-7 and V is TRBV3-1 (or the pseudogene TRBV3-2); 11 bases are shared with TRBD1. The CDR3 is 14 residues long. V shed 6 bases, J shed 7 bases, and the junction held 8 bases outside the gene matches. In germline, CDR1 is LGHDT, CDR2 YNNKEL (reference sequence).

The chain couples TRBV7-9 to TRBJ2-3, with D possibly matching TRBD2 (5 bases). The germline V gene has CDR1 SEHNR and CDR2 FQNEAQ (reference sequence). This CDR3 has 15 residues. With 3 bases removed from V and 3 bases from J, the gap between germline ends came to 13 bases. This CDR3 reads CASSLEQAGTDTQYF. CDR3 nucleotides: TGTGCCAGCAGCTTGGAGCAGGCGGGTACAGATACGCAGTATTTT.

This clone was seen only once. The J gene is TRBJ2-6, the V gene TRBV7-2, with 7 nucleotides matching TRBD2. The germline CDR1 and CDR2 sequences are SGHTA and FQGNSA. V dropped 5 bases and J dropped 2; count of bases not matched to a gene: 3. This CDR3 contains 15 residues. The DNA for the CDR3 is TGTGCCAGCAGCCTTGGGAGGGCTGGGGCCAACGTCCTGACTTTC. Encoded protein: CASSLGRAGANVLTF.

Concerning this clone: In the same sample, other DNA sequences code for this CDR3. This chain joins TRBV6-6 and TRBJ2-1; D might be TRBD1 (5 bases). Germline lookup yields CDR1 MNHNY and CDR2 SVGAGI (reference sequence). The CDR3 sequence is 16 residues long. V lost 0 bases to trimming and J lost 0 bases, with 9 bases between them. The CDR3 here is CASSYSRDSSYNEQFF. For the CDR3, the DNA is TGTGCCAGCAGTTACTCGAGAGACAGCTCCTACAATGAGCAGTTCTTC.

The gene calls are TRBV6-4 and TRBJ2-2, with TRBD1 matching over 7 bases. CDR3 length: 17 amino acids. Germline V gene sequence: CDR1 MRHNA, CDR2 SNTAGT. The V and J ends lost 4 bases and 0 bases, in that order; junction bases with no gene match: 8. CDR3 protein: CASSARLTGTNTGELFF. The CDR3 DNA sequence: TGTGCCAGCAGTGCCCGTCTGACAGGGACGAACACCGGGGAGCTGTTTTTT.

The chain has TRBV9 and TRBJ1-6; 7 bases are a match to TRBD1. The V segment lost 4 bases and the J segment 1 base; nucleotides outside the gene matches: 8. CDR3 length: 17 residues. In germline, CDR1 is SGDLS, CDR2 YYNGEE. CDR3 nucleotide sequence: TGTGCCAGCAGCTCCGTGCCAGGGGGGTCCTATAATTCACCCCTCCACTTT. Its translation is CASSSVPGGSYNSPLHF.

The chain combines TRBV6-1 with TRBJ1-2; 7 bases map to TRBD1. CDR1 and CDR2 from the germline V gene are MNHNS and SASEGT. With 4 bases clipped from V and 4 bases from J, the junction kept 18 bases outside the gene matches. The CDR3 spans 18 residues. CDR3: CASSGRGQARGISYGYTF. CDR3 sequence (DNA): TGTGCCAGCAGTGGTCGAGGACAGGCAAGGGGAATAAGCTATGGCTACACCTTC.

The chain uses TRBV10-2 and TRBJ1-1, with 7 positions matching TRBD1. The V segment lost 7 bases and the J segment 4 bases; nucleotides outside the gene matches: 6. This CDR3 comprises 13 residues. In germline, CDR1 is WSHSY, CDR2 SAAADI. CDR3 sequence (DNA): TGCGCCAGCACATCTACAGGGGCCACTGAAGCTTTCTTT. Translated: CASTSTGATEAFF.

The gene calls are TRBV5-4 and TRBJ1-6; 10 nucleotides align to TRBD1. The CDR3 length is 14 residues. Germline-derived CDR1 and CDR2 are SGHNT and YYREEE (reference sequence). Germline trimming cut 4 bases from V and 11 bases from J; bases unmatched to any gene: 6. The CDR3 coding sequence is TGTGCCAGCAGCCTTCCCGGGACAGGGGCACCCCTCCACTTT. Encoded protein: CASSLPGTGAPLHF.

The CDR3 nucleotides read TGTGCCAGCAGCTTACAGGGTACGATCGATGAGCAGTTCTTC. It codes for CASSLQGTIDEQFF. This rearrangement joins TRBV7-2 to TRBJ2-1; a weak D match, TRBD1 (5 bases). V was cut by 2 bases and J by 8 bases, with 13 bases left in between. CDR3 length: 14 amino acids. Per the germline V gene, CDR1 is SGHTA and CDR2 is FQGNSA.

The CDR3 protein is CASSSRTELDYGYTF. The CDR3 DNA follows: TGTGCCAGCAGCTCCAGGACAGAGCTTGACTATGGCTACACCTTC. V usage is TRBV5-4 and J usage is TRBJ1-2, with TRBD1 as a possible D gene (6 bases). Looked up from germline, CDR1 is SGHNT and CDR2 is YYREEE (reference sequence). The CDR3 is made up of 15 amino acids. Deletions cut 3 bases from V and 3 bases from J, with 15 bases between.

This rearrangement joins TRBV5-1 to TRBJ1-1; D is unclear. Looked up from germline, CDR1 is SGHRS and CDR2 is YFSETQ. The CDR3 contains 13 residues. Trimming shortened V by 0 bases and J by 9 bases, and 12 bases separated the two germline ends. The CDR3 is CASSLAADGKAFF. As DNA, the CDR3 is TGCGCCAGCAGCTTGGCAGCGGACGGGAAAGCTTTCTTT.

The J gene is TRBJ2-2, the V gene TRBV9; D is uncertain. Germline CDR1 is SGDLS and CDR2 is YYNGEE. Trimming cost V 0 bases and J 5 bases, with 5 bases left between them. The CDR3 contains 13 residues. CDR3: CASSVGGTGELFF. The DNA of the CDR3 is TGTGCCAGCAGCGTAGGAGGAACCGGGGAGCTGTTTTTT.

The chain has TRBV7-2 and TRBJ2-7, with 10 bases that match TRBD1. V was pared by 5 bases and J by 4 bases, with 14 bases of the junction left unmatched. The CDR3 is made up of 17 amino acids. Germline lookup yields CDR1 SGHTA and CDR2 FQGNSA. In nucleotides, the CDR3 is TGTGCCAGCAGCACACAAGGGGGGGACAGGGGAAAGTACGAGCAGTACTTC. Translation: CASSTQGGDRGKYEQYF.

The CDR3 is CASSYTHGIYEQYF. DNA for the CDR3: TGTGCCAGCAGTTATACCCACGGGATCTACGAGCAGTACTTC. The genes are TRBV27 and TRBJ2-7; D might be TRBD2 (5 bases). The germline V and J ends were trimmed by 4 bases and 3 bases, with 13 bases remaining between them. This CDR3 region has 14 residues. From germline, CDR1 is MNHEY and CDR2 SMNVEV (reference sequence).